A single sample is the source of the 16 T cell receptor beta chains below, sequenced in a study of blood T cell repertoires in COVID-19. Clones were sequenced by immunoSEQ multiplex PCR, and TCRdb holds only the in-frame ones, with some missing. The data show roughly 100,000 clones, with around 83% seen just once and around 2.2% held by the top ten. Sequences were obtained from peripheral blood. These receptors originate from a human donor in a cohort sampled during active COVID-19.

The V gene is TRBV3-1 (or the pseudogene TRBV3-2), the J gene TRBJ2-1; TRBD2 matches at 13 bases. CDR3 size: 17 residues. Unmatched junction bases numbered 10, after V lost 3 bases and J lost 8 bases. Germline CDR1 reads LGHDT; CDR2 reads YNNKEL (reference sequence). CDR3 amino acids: CASSQGVTSGRAYEQFF. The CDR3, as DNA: TGTGCCAGCAGCCAGGGGGTAACTAGCGGGAGGGCATATGAGCAGTTCTTC.

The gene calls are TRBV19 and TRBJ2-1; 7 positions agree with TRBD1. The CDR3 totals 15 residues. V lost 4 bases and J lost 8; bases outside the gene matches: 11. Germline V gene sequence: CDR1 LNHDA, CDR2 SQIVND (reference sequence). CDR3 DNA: TGTGCCAGTAGTACCCCGGGACAGAGAGTCCATGAGCAGTTCTTC. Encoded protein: CASSTPGQRVHEQFF. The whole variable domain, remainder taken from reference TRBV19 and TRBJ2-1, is DGGITQSPKYLFRKEGQNVTLSCEQNLNHDAMYWYRQDPGQGLRLIYYSQIVNDFQKGDIAEGYSVSREKKESFPLTVTSAQKNPTAFYLCASSTPGQRVHEQFFGPGTRLTVL.

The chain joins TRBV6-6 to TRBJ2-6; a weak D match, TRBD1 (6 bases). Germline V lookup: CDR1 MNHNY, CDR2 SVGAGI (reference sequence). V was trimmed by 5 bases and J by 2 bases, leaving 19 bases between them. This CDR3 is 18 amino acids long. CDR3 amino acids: CASSPDSWGRAGANVLTF. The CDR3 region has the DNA TGTGCCAGCAGTCCGGACAGCTGGGGGAGAGCTGGGGCCAACGTCCTGACTTTC.

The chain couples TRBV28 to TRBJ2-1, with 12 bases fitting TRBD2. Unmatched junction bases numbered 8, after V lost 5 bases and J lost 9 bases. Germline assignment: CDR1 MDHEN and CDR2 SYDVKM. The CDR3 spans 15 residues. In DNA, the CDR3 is TGTGCCAGCAGTCTAACCGGGACTAGCGGGTTTGAGCAGTTCTTC. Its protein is CASSLTGTSGFEQFF.

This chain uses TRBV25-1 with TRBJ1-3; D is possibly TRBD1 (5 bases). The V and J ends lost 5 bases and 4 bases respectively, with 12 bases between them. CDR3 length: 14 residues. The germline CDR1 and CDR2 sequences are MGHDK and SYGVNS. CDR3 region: CASSTQGGGNTIYF. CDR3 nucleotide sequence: TGTGCCAGCAGTACCCAGGGAGGGGGAAACACCATATATTTT.

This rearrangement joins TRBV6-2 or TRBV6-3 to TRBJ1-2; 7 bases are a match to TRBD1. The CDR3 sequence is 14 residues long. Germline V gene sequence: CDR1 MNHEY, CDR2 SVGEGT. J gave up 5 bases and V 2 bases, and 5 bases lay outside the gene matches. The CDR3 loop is CASSYQTGSYGYTF. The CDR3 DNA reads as TGTGCCAGCAGTTACCAGACAGGGTCTTATGGCTACACCTTC.

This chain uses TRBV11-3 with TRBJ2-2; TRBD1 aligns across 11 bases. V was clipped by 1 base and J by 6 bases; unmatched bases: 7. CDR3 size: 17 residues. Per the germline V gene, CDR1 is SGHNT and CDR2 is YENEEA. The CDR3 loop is CASSLVGPGQGAGELFF. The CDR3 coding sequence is TGTGCCAGCAGCTTAGTTGGACCGGGACAGGGGGCCGGGGAGCTGTTTTTT. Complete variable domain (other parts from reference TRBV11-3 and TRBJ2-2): EAGVVQSPRYKIIEKKQPVAFWCNPISGHNTLYWYLQNLGQGPELLIRYENEEAVDDSQLPKDRFSAERLKGVDSTLKIQPAELGDSAVYLCASSLVGPGQGAGELFFGEGSRLTVL.

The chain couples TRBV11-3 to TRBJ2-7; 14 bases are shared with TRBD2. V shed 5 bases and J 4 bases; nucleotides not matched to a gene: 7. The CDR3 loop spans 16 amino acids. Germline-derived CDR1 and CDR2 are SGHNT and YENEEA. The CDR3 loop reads CASSHPGLAGVYEQYF. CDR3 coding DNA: TGTGCCAGCAGCCACCCGGGACTAGCGGGAGTATACGAGCAGTACTTC. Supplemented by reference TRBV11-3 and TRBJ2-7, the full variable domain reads EAGVVQSPRYKIIEKKQPVAFWCNPISGHNTLYWYLQNLGQGPELLIRYENEEAVDDSQLPKDRFSAERLKGVDSTLKIQPAELGDSAVYLCASSHPGLAGVYEQYFGPGTRLTVT.

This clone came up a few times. CDR3 nucleotides: TGTGCCACCGGCGGGACAGGGGGTTTTCAGCCCCAGCATTTT. Translating it yields CATGGTGGFQPQHF. This sequence joins TRBV19 and TRBJ1-5; TRBD1 agrees at 11 bases. Losses at the gene ends were 10 bases for V and 6 bases for J; bases not matched to a gene: 8. The germline gives CDR1 LNHDA, CDR2 SQIVND (reference sequence). This CDR3 is 14 amino acids long. The full variable domain, completed using reference TRBV19 and TRBJ1-5, is DGGITQSPKYLFRKEGQNVTLSCEQNLNHDAMYWYRQDPGQGLRLIYYSQIVNDFQKGDIAEGYSVSREKKESFPLTVTSAQKNPTAFYLCATGGTGGFQPQHFGDGTRLSIL.

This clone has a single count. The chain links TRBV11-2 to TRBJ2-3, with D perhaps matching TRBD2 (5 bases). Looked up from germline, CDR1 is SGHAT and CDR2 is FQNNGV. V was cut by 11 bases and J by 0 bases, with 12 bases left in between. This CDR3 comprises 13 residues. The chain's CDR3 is CACGRGSTDTQYF. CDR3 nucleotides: TGTGCCTGCGGGCGAGGGAGCACAGATACGCAGTATTTT. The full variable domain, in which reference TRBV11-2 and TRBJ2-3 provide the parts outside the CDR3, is EAGVAQSPRYKIIEKRQSVAFWCNPISGHATLYWYQQILGQGPKLLIQFQNNGVVDDSQLPKDRFSAERLKGVDSTLKIQPAKLEDSAVYLCACGRGSTDTQYFGPGTRLTVL.

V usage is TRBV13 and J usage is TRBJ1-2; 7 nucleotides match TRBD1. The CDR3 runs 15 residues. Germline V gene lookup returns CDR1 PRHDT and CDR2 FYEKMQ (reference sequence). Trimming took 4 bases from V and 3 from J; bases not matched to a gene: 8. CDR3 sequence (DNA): TGTGCCAGCAGCTCCGGACAGGCCTTATACTATGGCTACACCTTC. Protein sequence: CASSSGQALYYGYTF.

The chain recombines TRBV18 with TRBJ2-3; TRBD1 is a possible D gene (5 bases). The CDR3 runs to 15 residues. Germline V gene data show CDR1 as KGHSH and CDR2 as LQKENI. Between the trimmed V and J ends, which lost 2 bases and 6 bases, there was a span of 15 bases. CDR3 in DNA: TGTGCCAGCTCACCAGTGACAGTATCTGCGGATACGCAGTATTTT. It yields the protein CASSPVTVSADTQYF.

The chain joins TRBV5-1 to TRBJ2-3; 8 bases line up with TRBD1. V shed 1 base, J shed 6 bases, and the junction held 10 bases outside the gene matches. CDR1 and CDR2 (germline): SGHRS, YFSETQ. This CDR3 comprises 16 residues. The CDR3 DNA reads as TGCGCCAGCAGCTTGTTTGGACAGGGACTTGGGGATACGCAGTATTTT. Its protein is CASSLFGQGLGDTQYF.

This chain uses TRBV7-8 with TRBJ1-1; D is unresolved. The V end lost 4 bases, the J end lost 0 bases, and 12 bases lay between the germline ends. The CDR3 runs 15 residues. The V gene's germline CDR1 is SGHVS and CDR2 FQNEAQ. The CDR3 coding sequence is TGTGCCAGCAGCTCCGAGACAAGGCTGAACACTGAAGCTTTCTTT. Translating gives CASSSETRLNTEAFF.

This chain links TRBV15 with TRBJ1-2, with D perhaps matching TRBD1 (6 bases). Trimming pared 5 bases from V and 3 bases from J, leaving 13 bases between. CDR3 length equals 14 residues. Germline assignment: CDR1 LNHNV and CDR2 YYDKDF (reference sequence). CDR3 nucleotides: TGTGCCACCAGCGGGGGCCCCGCGGACTATGGCTACACCTTC. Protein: CATSGGPADYGYTF. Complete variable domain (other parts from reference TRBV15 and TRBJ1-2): DAMVIQNPRYQVTQFGKPVTLSCSQTLNHNVMYWYQQKSSQAPKLLFHYYDKDFNNEADTPDNFQSRRPNTSFCFLDIRSPGLGDTAMYLCATSGGPADYGYTFGSGTRLTVV.

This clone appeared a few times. As DNA, the CDR3 is TGTGCCAGCAGACGGACTAGCGGAGGGTCCTACGAGCAGTACTTC. This sequence encodes CASRRTSGGSYEQYF. V usage is TRBV28 and J usage is TRBJ2-7; TRBD2 agrees at 10 bases. Trimming removed 6 bases from V and 1 base from J; junction bases left unmatched: 6. Germline V gene sequence: CDR1 MDHEN, CDR2 SYDVKM. CDR3 length equals 15 residues.